This T cell receptor beta chain is from a study of blood T cell repertoires in COVID-19. Study-wide background: T cells, B-cell-depleted T cells, or PBMCs provided the cDNA or gDNA that served as material.

The CDR3 is made up of 15 amino acids. Per germline, CDR1 SNHLY and CDR2 FYNNEI. V lost 3 bases, J lost 3 bases, and 7 bases stayed unmatched. The authors' processing: Quantification of nucleated cells was approximated via reference gene primer amplification. Clones were read by immunoSEQ multiplex PCR, and TCRdb kept only the in-frame ones, dropping some. The V and J calls and clone size are taken from that table; D and trimming were inferred from the DNA. Of approximately 25,000 clones listed, roughly four fifths are singletons. The sequencing sample was made of peripheral blood. The chain links TRBV2 to TRBJ2-5; 7 bases map to TRBD2. The TCR comes from an elderly woman with acute or convalescent COVID-19. CDR3 region: CASSEGGRGKETQYF. The DNA for the CDR3 is TGTGCCAGCAGTGAGGGCGGGAGAGGGAAAGAGACCCAGTACTTC.